A selection of T cell receptor beta chains follows, all from one sample in a study of cytomegalovirus exposure and HLA in healthy donors. Profiled with immunoSEQ multiplex PCR; TCRdb holds only in-frame clones, not every one. The sample contains 200,000 or so clones, 80% to 85% of which appear only once. The sequenced sample was PBMCs. These receptors were collected from a woman in her forties or fifties in good health and CMV-seropositive. The CDR3 runs from the conserved cysteine through the conserved F or W. A D gene is named only where the DNA matches it firmly. Some rows have no size entry. The others give once, few or many, or a class for an expanded clone.

abundance,j_gene,d_gene,v_gene,CDR3aa,CDR3nt
few,TRBJ2-1,.,TRBV30,CAWTQGAAPYNEQFF,TGTGCCTGGACCCAAGGGGCAGCTCCCTACAATGAGCAGTTCTTC
.,TRBJ2-1,TRBD2,TRBV7-2,CASSERDSQGYNEQFF,TGTGCCAGCAGCGAGCGGGACTCCCAAGGGTACAATGAGCAGTTCTTC
.,TRBJ1-2,TRBD1,TRBV6-6,CASIPWTGYGYTF,TGTGCCAGCATCCCCTGGACAGGCTATGGCTACACCTTC
.,TRBJ2-1,.,TRBV2,CASTPSGVRAATLYNEQFF,TGTGCCAGCACCCCCAGTGGAGTTCGAGCGGCTACCCTTTACAATGAGCAGTTCTTC
.,TRBJ2-2,TRBD1,TRBV9,CASSGEGQGATADTGELFF,TGTGCCAGCAGCGGTGAAGGACAGGGGGCGACGGCGGACACCGGGGAGCTGTTTTTT
.,TRBJ1-1,.,TRBV18,CASSPYGGSGTEAFF,TGTGCCAGCTCACCGTACGGTGGGTCAGGCACTGAAGCTTTCTTT
.,TRBJ1-2,TRBD1,TRBV5-1,CASSSKTGGGGYTF,TGCGCCAGCAGCTCGAAAACAGGGGGCGGCGGCTACACCTTC
.,TRBJ2-2,.,TRBV5-1,CASSLLAGAGTGELFF,TGCGCCAGCAGCTTGTTGGCGGGGGCCGGCACCGGGGAGCTGTTTTTT
.,TRBJ1-1,TRBD1,TRBV6-1,CASTATGANSEAFF,TGTGCCAGCACCGCAACAGGGGCAAATTCTGAAGCTTTCTTT
.,TRBJ1-1,TRBD1,TRBV13,CASSQDRGHTEAFF,TGTGCCAGCAGCCAGGACAGGGGCCACACTGAAGCTTTCTTT
once,TRBJ1-3,TRBD1,TRBV13,CASSARTGSGNTIYF,TGTGCCAGCAGCGCCCGGACAGGGTCTGGAAACACCATATATTTT
.,TRBJ1-2,.,TRBV2,CASSRTGGGNYGYTF,TGTGCCAGCAGTCGGACGGGGGGTGGTAACTATGGCTACACCTTC
.,TRBJ2-7,TRBD1,TRBV7-8,CASSWDRGSYEQYF,TGTGCCAGCAGCTGGGACAGGGGCTCCTACGAGCAGTACTTC
.,TRBJ2-5,.,TRBV11-2,CASSLAGAGETQYF,TGTGCCAGCAGCTTAGCAGGGGCGGGAGAGACCCAGTACTTC
.,TRBJ1-6,TRBD1,TRBV7-6,CASRRDRGDSPLHF,TGTGCCAGCAGAAGGGACAGGGGTGATTCACCCCTCCACTTT
few,TRBJ2-7,.,TRBV6-5,CASNLGQLPGEQYF,TGTGCCAGCAACTTAGGACAGCTCCCGGGCGAGCAGTACTTC
.,TRBJ2-3,TRBD2,TRBV12-5,CASGLVPGTSGNIADTQYF,TGTGCTAGTGGTTTGGTACCAGGGACTAGCGGGAATATTGCAGATACGCAGTATTTT
once,TRBJ2-5,.,TRBV11-2,CASTPAGRAGETQYF,TGTGCCAGCACCCCTGCTGGACGCGCGGGGGAGACCCAGTACTTC
.,TRBJ1-2,.,TRBV7-9,CSSSLALSEGVGYTF,TGTTCCAGCAGCTTAGCGCTATCGGAGGGTGTGGGCTACACCTTC
.,TRBJ2-7,TRBD2,TRBV6-6,CASTGTSGVPSYEQYF,TGTGCCAGCACCGGGACTAGCGGGGTCCCCTCCTACGAGCAGTACTTC
once,TRBJ1-6,TRBD1,TRBV5-4,CASSTGQGISNSPLHF,TGTGCCAGCAGCACAGGACAGGGGATATCTAATTCACCCCTCCACTTT
.,TRBJ1-6,TRBD1,TRBV28,CASSLFGTGDQDSPLHF,TGTGCCAGCAGTTTATTCGGGACAGGGGATCAGGATTCACCCCTCCACTTT
.,TRBJ1-2,.,TRBV6-6,CASSYRGDDYGYTF,TGTGCCAGCAGTTACCGGGGGGACGACTATGGCTACACCTTC
.,TRBJ2-7,.,TRBV5-8,CASSMTSSEQYF,TGTGCCAGCAGCATGACTAGTTCCGAGCAGTACTTC
.,TRBJ1-2,TRBD1,TRBV30,CAWSRPGQGAEGYTF,TGTGCCTGGAGCCGACCGGGACAGGGGGCGGAGGGCTACACCTTC
.,TRBJ2-7,TRBD1,TRBV7-9,CSSSRPGTASYEQYF,TGTTCCAGCAGCCGTCCCGGGACAGCCTCCTACGAGCAGTACTTC
.,TRBJ1-6,.,TRBV5-5,CASSLQANSPLHF,TGTGCCAGCAGCTTGCAGGCGAATTCACCCCTCCACTTT
.,TRBJ2-7,.,TRBV28,CASSRSGTLSYEQYF,TGTGCCAGCAGTAGGTCCGGGACTTTGTCCTACGAGCAGTACTTC
.,TRBJ1-6,.,TRBV10-1,CASSGPGGCTYNSPLHF,TGCGCCAGCAGTGGGCCGGGGGGGTGCACCTATAATTCACCCCTCCACTTT
.,TRBJ1-1,.,TRBV29-1,CSVEGLIGGTEAFF,TGCAGCGTTGAAGGGTTAATAGGGGGAACTGAAGCTTTCTTT
.,TRBJ2-2,TRBD2,TRBV5-1,CASSPGLAGVTGELFF,TGCGCCAGCAGCCCGGGACTAGCGGGAGTCACCGGGGAGCTGTTTTTT
.,TRBJ2-6,.,TRBV12-2,CASRLVGWSGESGANVLTF,TGTGCAAGTCGCTTAGTTGGTTGGTCAGGGGAGTCTGGGGCCAACGTCCTGACTTTC
.,TRBJ2-1,.,TRBV7-2,CASRSPGSRAQFF,TGTGCCAGCAGGTCTCCTGGGTCCAGGGCGCAGTTCTTC
.,TRBJ1-2,TRBD1,TRBV7-8,CASSETTGGGYGYTF,TGTGCCAGCAGCGAAACGACAGGGGGTGGCTATGGCTACACCTTC
.,TRBJ2-2,.,TRBV5-1,CASSQQNTGELFF,TGCGCCAGCAGCCAACAGAACACCGGGGAGCTGTTTTTT
.,TRBJ2-2,TRBD2,TRBV18,CASSPYSGTSVNTGELFF,TGTGCCAGCTCACCGTACTCCGGGACTAGCGTGAACACCGGGGAGCTGTTTTTT
few,TRBJ2-3,.,TRBV6-6,CASSYAAVTDTQYF,TGTGCCAGCAGTTACGCGGCTGTCACAGATACGCAGTATTTT
.,TRBJ2-5,TRBD1,TRBV7-6,CASSLRGGGETQYF,TGTGCCAGCAGCTTGAGAGGGGGCGGGGAGACCCAGTACTTC
.,TRBJ1-1,.,TRBV7-3,CASSHDRNTEAFF,TGTGCCAGCAGCCACGACAGAAACACTGAAGCTTTCTTT
.,TRBJ2-7,TRBD2,TRBV5-1,CASSLGAGGSYEQYF,TGCGCCAGCAGCTTGGGAGCGGGGGGGTCCTACGAGCAGTACTTC
.,TRBJ2-2,TRBD2,TRBV9,CASSSRTSGRAGELFF,TGTGCCAGCAGCTCCCGGACTAGCGGGAGGGCCGGGGAGCTGTTTTTT
.,TRBJ2-6,TRBD1,TRBV6-1,CASSELTGGFESGANVLTF,TGTGCCAGCAGTGAGCTTACAGGGGGCTTTGAGAGCGGGGCCAACGTCCTGACTTTC
.,TRBJ1-5,.,TRBV10-2,CASSDSVRGGGNQPQHF,TGCGCCAGCAGTGACTCAGTCAGGGGTGGCGGCAATCAGCCCCAGCATTTT
.,TRBJ2-7,.,TRBV9,CASSVGRDSAYEQYF,TGTGCCAGCAGCGTAGGGAGGGACAGTGCCTACGAGCAGTACTTC
.,TRBJ2-1,.,TRBV7-2,CASSPFGEQFF,TGTGCCAGCAGCCCGTTCGGTGAGCAGTTCTTC
.,TRBJ2-1,TRBD2,TRBV7-9,CSSSNDRILSGRGEQFF,TGTTCCAGCAGCAACGACAGGATCTTGAGCGGGAGAGGTGAGCAGTTCTTC
once,TRBJ2-6,.,TRBV6-6,CASSQAFSGANGLTF,TGTGCCAGCAGTCAAGCGTTCTCTGGGGCCAACGGCCTGACTTTC
few,TRBJ2-1,.,TRBV7-2,CASSLAQGTLYNEQFF,TGTGCCAGCAGCTTAGCGCAGGGGACACTCTACAATGAGCAGTTCTTC
.,TRBJ2-3,TRBD2,TRBV4-1,CASSQEGSGGTQYF,TGCGCCAGCAGCCAAGAGGGGTCGGGGGGGACGCAGTATTTT
.,TRBJ1-2,.,TRBV18,CASSLDRGGYTF,TGTGCCAGCTCACTAGACCGGGGTGGCTACACCTTC
.,TRBJ2-1,TRBD2,TRBV4-1,CASSQIQRGGGSYNEQFF,TGCGCCAGCAGCCAAATTCAGCGGGGGGGCGGCTCCTACAATGAGCAGTTCTTC
.,TRBJ1-3,.,TRBV7-2,CASSFGGGGNTIYF,TGTGCCAGCAGCTTTGGGGGAGGAGGAAACACCATATATTTT
once,TRBJ2-7,TRBD1,TRBV6-1,CASTSGQGPYEQYF,TGTGCCAGCACTTCGGGACAGGGGCCCTACGAGCAGTACTTC
.,TRBJ2-5,TRBD1,TRBV9,CASSVAQGYGETQYF,TGTGCCAGCAGCGTAGCACAGGGGTACGGGGAGACCCAGTACTTC
.,TRBJ2-7,.,TRBV5-5,CASSLVNRPGVGAYEQYF,TGTGCCAGCAGCTTGGTCAATCGACCGGGAGTGGGGGCCTACGAGCAGTACTTC
.,TRBJ1-2,.,TRBV7-9,CASSQVYGYTF,TGTGCCAGCAGCCAGGTCTATGGCTACACCTTC
.,TRBJ2-7,.,TRBV5-6,CASSLSGQYYEQYF,TGTGCCAGCAGCTTGTCAGGACAGTACTACGAGCAGTACTTC
.,TRBJ2-7,.,TRBV7-6,CASSFYAGTLEGEQYF,TGTGCCAGCAGCTTCTATGCCGGGACATTAGAGGGGGAGCAGTACTTC
few,TRBJ1-3,.,TRBV30,CAWSVQRNTIYF,TGTGCCTGGAGTGTACAGAGAAACACCATATATTTT
.,TRBJ2-3,.,TRBV27,CASSLSVLGTDTQYF,TGTGCCAGCAGTTTATCTGTCCTTGGCACAGATACGCAGTATTTT